This TCR beta chain comes out of a study of CD8+ T cells in alopecia areata. On the study more broadly: After 6 to 18 months of tofacitinib, follow-up continued 6 months off drug. Findings and caveats of the study: Sequences from scalp samples also cover resident alphabeta T cells of normal skin.

Trimming took 4 bases from V and 3 from J; bases not matched to a gene: 3. The CDR3 totals 12 residues. Germline assignment: CDR1 SQVTM and CDR2 ANQGSEA. As the sequencing template, cDNA was produced by extracting RNA and reverse transcribing it. Sequencing was performed with immunoSEQ multiplex PCR; in TCRdb, only in-frame clones are kept and a portion is missing. This sample has roughly 130,000 clones, with 58% found just once. This clone has just a few counts. What it recognizes is unknown. This chain uses TRBV29-1 with TRBJ2-7; 7 nucleotides agree with TRBD1. Specimen: CD4+ T cells sorted from blood, collected at week 0. This clonotype originated in a human donor with alopecia areata. CDR3 in amino acids: CSVGQGIYEQYF. CDR3 in DNA: TGCAGCGTTGGACAGGGAATCTACGAGCAGTACTTC.